The table lists the clone carrying this TCR beta chain with a few counts. Extracted from the samples, RNA was reverse transcribed into cDNA to serve as the sequencing template. Produced via immunoSEQ multiplex PCR; TCRdb's table is partial and in-frame only. The table includes tens of thousands of clones, 45% to 60% detected once. The sample belongs to a study of CD8+ T cells in alopecia areata. Germline values: CDR1 SGHAT, CDR2 FQNNGV. V was shortened by 4 bases and J by 1 base, with 10 bases between the two germline ends. This CDR3 has 15 residues. Lesional scalp tissue (obtained by punch biopsy) and peripheral blood were collected from alopecia areata patients.

The TCR was taken from a human donor with alopecia areata. Sequenced input: NKG2D-high CD8+ T cells sorted from blood. This chain links TRBV11-2 with TRBJ2-2; tentatively, D is TRBD1 (5 bases). This CDR3 is CASSSGRLNTGELFF. The CDR3 region has the DNA TGTGCCAGCAGCTCAGGGCGTCTGAACACCGGGGAGCTGTTTTTT. The full variable domain, in which reference TRBV11-2 and TRBJ2-2 provide the parts outside the CDR3, is EAGVAQSPRYKIIEKRQSVAFWCNPISGHATLYWYQQILGQGPKLLIQFQNNGVVDDSQLPKDRFSAERLKGVDSTLKIQPAKLEDSAVYLCASSSGRLNTGELFFGEGSRLTVL.